The 17 T cell receptor beta chains reported below all come from one sample, sequenced in a study of control samples from healthy donors and cancer patients. Profiled with immunoSEQ multiplex PCR; TCRdb holds only in-frame clones, not every one. The data contain 95,000 to 150,000 clones, approximately 87% of them seen just once; the ten biggest clones take up roughly 3%. The source material was blood. The receptor set was obtained from a man aged 60-69 years in good health.

The rearrangement joins TRBV12-5 to TRBJ2-3; weak D call: TRBD2 (5 bases). CDR3 length: 15 residues. CDR1 and CDR2 (germline): LGHNT, FRNRAP. V gave up 1 base and J gave up 6 bases, with 14 bases separating them. The CDR3 nucleotides are TGTGCTAGTGGTTTGGCCCGGGATCTTCTGGATACGCAGTATTTT. Residues: CASGLARDLLDTQYF.

This clone was found once. This chain joins TRBV6-2 or TRBV6-3 and TRBJ2-1; D unresolved. There are 13 residues in the CDR3. The V gene lost 4 bases and the J gene lost 9 bases, with 13 bases spanning the gap. Germline CDR1 is MNHEY and CDR2 is SVGEGT. CDR3 nucleotides: TGTGCCAGCAGTTCCCTGGTCCCGGGTGAGCAGTTCTTC. It yields the protein CASSSLVPGEQFF.

In DNA form, the CDR3 reads TGTGCCAGCAGTGAGGGACTAGCGTACACAGATACGCAGTATTTT. Its translation: CASSEGLAYTDTQYF. V is TRBV6-1 and J is TRBJ2-3; 10 nucleotides match TRBD2. V shed 3 bases, J shed 2 bases, and the junction held 2 bases outside the gene matches. The CDR3 contains 15 residues. CDR1 and CDR2 (germline): MNHNS, SASEGT.

The chain combines TRBV19 with TRBJ1-5, with TRBD1 identical over 7 bases. This CDR3 has 14 residues. V shed 5 bases, J shed 3 bases, and the junction held 4 bases outside the gene matches. Germline values: CDR1 LNHDA, CDR2 SQIVND (reference sequence). This CDR3 reads CASSGQAFNQPQHF. The CDR3 DNA reads TGTGCCAGTAGTGGACAGGCCTTCAATCAGCCCCAGCATTTT.

The genes are TRBV5-1 and TRBJ2-1; TRBD1 matches at 11 bases. CDR1 and CDR2 (germline): SGHRS, YFSETQ. The CDR3 has 15 residues. The V and J ends lost 3 bases and 9 bases, in that order; junction bases with no gene match: 8. Here the CDR3 DNA reads TGCGCCAGCAGCTCGGCCGGGACAGGGGGTATTGAGCAGTTCTTC. It specifies CASSSAGTGGIEQFF.

This chain uses TRBV19 with TRBJ2-5; TRBD1 might be the D (6 bases). V was trimmed by 3 bases and J by 0 bases, leaving 14 bases between them. Germline CDR1 and CDR2: LNHDA and SQIVND (reference sequence). This CDR3 comprises 16 residues. DNA for the CDR3: TGTGCCAGTAGTATTGGACAGAACAATTACCAAGAGACCCAGTACTTC. Translated: CASSIGQNNYQETQYF.

The chain employs TRBV5-6 and TRBJ1-1; D is ambiguous. Germline V gene sequence: CDR1 SGHDT, CDR2 YYEEEE. The CDR3 runs 12 residues. The V gene lost 2 bases and the J gene lost 7 bases, with 9 bases spanning the gap. The CDR3 sequence is CASSLWGVEAFF. CDR3 nucleotides: TGTGCCAGCAGCTTATGGGGAGTTGAAGCTTTCTTT. Drawing the rest from reference TRBV5-6 and TRBJ1-1, the complete variable domain is DAGVTQSPTHLIKTRGQQVTLRCSPKSGHDTVSWYQQALGQGPQFIFQYYEEEERQRGNFPDRFSGHQFPNYSSELNVNALLLGDSALYLCASSLWGVEAFFGQGTRLTVV.

The V gene is TRBV9, the J gene TRBJ1-6, with D maybe TRBD1 (6 bases). The V gene's germline CDR1 is SGDLS and CDR2 YYNGEE. V lost 0 bases, J lost 7 bases, and 11 bases lay in between. The CDR3 is made up of 15 amino acids. In DNA form, the CDR3 reads TGTGCCAGCAGCGTAGGGGTGGACAGCAATTCACCCCTCCACTTT. Its protein product is CASSVGVDSNSPLHF.

The gene calls are TRBV2 and TRBJ2-5; a weak D match, TRBD2 (6 bases). This CDR3 comprises 13 residues. CDR1 is SNHLY, CDR2 FYNNEI, per germline. V shed 6 bases and J shed 5 bases, with 13 bases lying between them. The DNA of the CDR3 is TGTGCCAGCAGGGGACTGGCCGGCGAGACCCAGTACTTC. Translating it yields CASRGLAGETQYF.

The chain employs TRBV10-1 and TRBJ1-1, with unresolved D. The V gene lost 2 bases and the J gene lost 8 bases, with 12 bases spanning the gap. Germline CDR1 WNHNN, CDR2 SYGVQD (reference sequence). This CDR3 is 13 amino acids long. The CDR3: CASSETARPEAFF. The CDR3 DNA reads TGCGCCAGCAGTGAGACAGCTCGACCCGAAGCTTTCTTT.

V is TRBV27 and J is TRBJ1-2; a possible D gene is TRBD1 (6 bases). Per germline, CDR1 MNHEY and CDR2 SMNVEV (reference sequence). CDR3 length equals 15 residues. Trimming cost V 5 bases and J 4 bases, with 17 bases left between them. The CDR3 coding sequence is TGTGCCAGCAGTCCGGACTTCGACAGGACCTATGGCTACACCTTC. It encodes CASSPDFDRTYGYTF.

The V gene is TRBV9, the J gene TRBJ2-4; D possibly matches TRBD1 or TRBD2 (5 bases each). The germline V gene has CDR1 SGDLS and CDR2 YYNGEE. V lost 4 bases, J lost 1 base, and 15 bases lay in between. This CDR3 has 16 residues. The CDR3 nucleotides are TGTGCCAGCAGCCCACCCCAGGGCGGGGCCAAAAACATTCAGTACTTC. Its translation is CASSPPQGGAKNIQYF.

The rearrangement uses TRBV5-1 and TRBJ2-3; no clear D gene. The V gene lost 0 bases and the J gene lost 4 bases, with 9 bases spanning the gap. The CDR3 is 14 amino acids. The V gene's germline CDR1 is SGHRS and CDR2 YFSETQ. This CDR3 reads CASSLGGKPDTQYF. CDR3 nucleotide sequence: TGCGCCAGCAGCTTGGGTGGAAAGCCAGATACGCAGTATTTT.

J is TRBJ1-5 and V is TRBV28, with D perhaps matching TRBD1 (6 bases). Trimming removed 5 bases from V and 2 bases from J, with 19 bases in between. Per germline, CDR1 MDHEN and CDR2 SYDVKM. This CDR3 has 17 residues. CDR3 DNA sequence: TGTGCCAGCAGTGCCCCGCGACGAAACAGGGGCAATCAGCCCCAGCATTTT. Encoded protein: CASSAPRRNRGNQPQHF.

V and J are TRBV2 and TRBJ2-3; 10 nucleotides align to TRBD1. Germline V gene lookup returns CDR1 SNHLY and CDR2 FYNNEI. With 6 bases clipped from V and 3 bases from J, the junction kept 3 bases outside the gene matches. The CDR3 contains 14 residues. CDR3 sequence: CASRGQGETDTQYF. CDR3 DNA sequence: TGTGCCAGCAGAGGACAGGGGGAAACAGATACGCAGTATTTT.

The CDR3: CASRLSEGWGTGELFF. Here the CDR3 DNA reads TGTGCCAGCAGACTATCAGAGGGGTGGGGCACCGGGGAGCTGTTTTTT. V gene TRBV27 combines with J gene TRBJ2-2; D is perhaps TRBD1 or TRBD2 (5 bases each). V lost 6 bases and J 4 bases, leaving 18 bases between the germline ends. The CDR3 runs 16 residues. Germline CDR1 MNHEY, CDR2 SMNVEV (reference sequence).

The chain joins TRBV30 to TRBJ1-4; 7 bases match TRBD1. The CDR3 has 18 amino acids. Germline V gene lookup returns CDR1 GTSNPN and CDR2 SVGIG (reference sequence). Trimming at V came to 2 bases and at J to 0 bases, leaving 12 bases not matched to a gene. This chain's CDR3 is CAWSIRGDRTPTNEKLFF. The CDR3 DNA follows: TGTGCCTGGAGTATTAGGGGGGACAGAACGCCAACTAATGAAAAACTGTTTTTT.